This T cell receptor (beta chain) came from a study of blood T cell repertoires in COVID-19. Turning to the study itself: Acute and convalescent COVID-19 samples came from the United States, Italy and Spain. T cells, B-cell-depleted T cells, or PBMCs provided the cDNA or gDNA that served as material.

In the original processing: The authors estimated nucleated cell counts from reference gene primer amplification. Generated by immunoSEQ multiplex PCR, the TCRdb table keeps only in-frame clones and is missing some. D and trimming come from the DNA, and the V and J calls and clone size come from that table. The sample includes about 230,000 clones, more than 70% of them seen just once. The CDR3 totals 14 residues. Germline V gene data show CDR1 as KGHSH and CDR2 as LQKENI. The V gene lost 1 base and the J gene lost 1 base, with 4 bases spanning the gap. The TCR sequence derives from a woman aged 60-75 years with acute or convalescent COVID-19. The specimen sequenced was peripheral blood. This chain joins TRBV18 and TRBJ2-2; unclear D gene. This CDR3 is CASSPRQNTGELFF. CDR3 sequence (DNA): TGTGCCAGCTCACCACGGCAGAACACCGGGGAGCTGTTTTTT.